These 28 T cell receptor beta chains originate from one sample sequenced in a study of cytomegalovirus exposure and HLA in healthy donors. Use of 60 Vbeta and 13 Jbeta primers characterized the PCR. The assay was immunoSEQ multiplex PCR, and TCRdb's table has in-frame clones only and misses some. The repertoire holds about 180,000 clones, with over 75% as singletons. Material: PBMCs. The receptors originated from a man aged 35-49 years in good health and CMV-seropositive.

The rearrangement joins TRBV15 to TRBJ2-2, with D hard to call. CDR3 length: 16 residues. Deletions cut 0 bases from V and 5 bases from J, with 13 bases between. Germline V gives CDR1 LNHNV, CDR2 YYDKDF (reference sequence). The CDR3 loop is CATSREKVTATGELFF. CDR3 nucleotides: TGTGCCACCAGCAGAGAGAAAGTGACTGCGACCGGGGAGCTGTTTTTT. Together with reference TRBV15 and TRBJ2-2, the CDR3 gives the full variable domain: DAMVIQNPRYQVTQFGKPVTLSCSQTLNHNVMYWYQQKSSQAPKLLFHYYDKDFNNEADTPDNFQSRRPNTSFCFLDIRSPGLGDTAMYLCATSREKVTATGELFFGEGSRLTVL.

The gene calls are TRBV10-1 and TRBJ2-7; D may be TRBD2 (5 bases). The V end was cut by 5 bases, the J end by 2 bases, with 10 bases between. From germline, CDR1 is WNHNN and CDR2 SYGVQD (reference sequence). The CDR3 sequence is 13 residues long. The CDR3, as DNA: TGCGCCAGCAGTCCCGGGAAGACCTACGAGCAGTACTTC. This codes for CASSPGKTYEQYF.

The CDR3 DNA reads TGTGCCAGCTCACCACGGACAGATCCTAATGAAAAACTGTTTTTT. This translates into CASSPRTDPNEKLFF. The V call is TRBV18, the J call TRBJ1-4; the D gene is possibly TRBD1 (6 bases). CDR3 size: 15 residues. V lost 1 base and J 3 bases, leaving 9 bases between the germline ends. In germline, CDR1 is KGHSH, CDR2 LQKENI.

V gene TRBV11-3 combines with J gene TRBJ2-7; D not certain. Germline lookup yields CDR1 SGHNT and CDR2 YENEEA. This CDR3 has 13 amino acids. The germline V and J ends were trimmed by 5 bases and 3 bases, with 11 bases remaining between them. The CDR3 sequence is CASSPGRVYEQYF. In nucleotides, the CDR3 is TGTGCCAGCAGCCCCGGCCGGGTCTACGAGCAGTACTTC. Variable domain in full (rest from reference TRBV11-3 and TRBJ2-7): EAGVVQSPRYKIIEKKQPVAFWCNPISGHNTLYWYLQNLGQGPELLIRYENEEAVDDSQLPKDRFSAERLKGVDSTLKIQPAELGDSAVYLCASSPGRVYEQYFGPGTRLTVT.

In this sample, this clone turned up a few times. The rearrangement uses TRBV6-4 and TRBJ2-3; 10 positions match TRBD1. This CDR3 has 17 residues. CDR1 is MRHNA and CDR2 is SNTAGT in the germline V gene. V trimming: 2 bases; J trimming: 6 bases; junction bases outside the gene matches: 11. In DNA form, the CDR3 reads TGTGCCAGCAGTGACGGGGTTCCGGGACAGGGGTCGGATACGCAGTATTTT. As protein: CASSDGVPGQGSDTQYF.

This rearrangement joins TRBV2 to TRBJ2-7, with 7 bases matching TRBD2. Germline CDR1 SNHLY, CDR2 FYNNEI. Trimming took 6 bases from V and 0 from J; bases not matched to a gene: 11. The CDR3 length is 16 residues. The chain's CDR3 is CASRGGEGLNSYEQYF. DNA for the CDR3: TGTGCCAGCAGGGGCGGGGAGGGACTTAACTCCTACGAGCAGTACTTC. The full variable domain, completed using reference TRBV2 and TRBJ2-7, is EPEVTQTPSHQVTQMGQEVILRCVPISNHLYFYWYRQILGQKVEFLVSFYNNEISEKSEIFDDQFSVERPDGSNFTLKIRSTKLEDSAMYFCASRGGEGLNSYEQYFGPGTRLTVT.

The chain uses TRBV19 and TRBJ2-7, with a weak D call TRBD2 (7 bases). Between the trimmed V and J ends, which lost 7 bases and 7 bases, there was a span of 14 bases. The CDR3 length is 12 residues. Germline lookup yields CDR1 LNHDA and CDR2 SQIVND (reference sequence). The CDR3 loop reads CASKGGAREQYF. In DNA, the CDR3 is TGTGCCAGTAAGGGGGGGGCGCGGGAGCAGTACTTC.

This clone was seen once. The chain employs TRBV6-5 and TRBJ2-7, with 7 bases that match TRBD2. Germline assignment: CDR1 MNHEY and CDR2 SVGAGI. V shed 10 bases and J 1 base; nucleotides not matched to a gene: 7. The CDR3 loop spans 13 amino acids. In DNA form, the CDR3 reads TGTGCCACCATACCTAGCGGATCCTACGAGCAGTACTTC. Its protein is CATIPSGSYEQYF.

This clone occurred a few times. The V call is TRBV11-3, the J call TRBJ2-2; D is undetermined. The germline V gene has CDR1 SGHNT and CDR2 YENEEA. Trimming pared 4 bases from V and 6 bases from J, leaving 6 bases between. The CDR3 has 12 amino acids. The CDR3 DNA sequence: TGTGCCAGCAGCTCCCCGGCCGGGGAGCTGTTTTTT. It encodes CASSSPAGELFF.

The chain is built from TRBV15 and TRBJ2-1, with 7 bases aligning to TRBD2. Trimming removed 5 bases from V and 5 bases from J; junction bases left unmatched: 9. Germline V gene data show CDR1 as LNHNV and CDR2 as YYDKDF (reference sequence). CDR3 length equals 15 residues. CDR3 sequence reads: CATSRSLADNNEQFF. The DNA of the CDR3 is TGTGCCACCAGCCGGTCCCTAGCGGATAACAATGAGCAGTTCTTC.

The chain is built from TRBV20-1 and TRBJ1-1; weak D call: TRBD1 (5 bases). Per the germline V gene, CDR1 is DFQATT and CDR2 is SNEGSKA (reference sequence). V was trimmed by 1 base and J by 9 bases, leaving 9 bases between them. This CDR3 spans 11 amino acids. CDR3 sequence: CSARGGRKAFF. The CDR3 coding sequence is TGCAGTGCTAGAGGGGGGAGGAAAGCTTTCTTT.

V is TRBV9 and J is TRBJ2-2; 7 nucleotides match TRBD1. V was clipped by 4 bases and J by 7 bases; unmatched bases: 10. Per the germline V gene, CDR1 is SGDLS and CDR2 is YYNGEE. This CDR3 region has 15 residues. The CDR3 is CASSPRTGGYGELFF. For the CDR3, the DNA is TGTGCCAGCAGCCCTCGGACAGGTGGTTACGGGGAGCTGTTTTTT.

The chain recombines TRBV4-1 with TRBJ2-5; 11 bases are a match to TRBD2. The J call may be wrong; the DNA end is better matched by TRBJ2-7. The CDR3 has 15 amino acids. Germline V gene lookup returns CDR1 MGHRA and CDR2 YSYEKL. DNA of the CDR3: TGCGCCAGCAGCCAGCCGGGACTAGCGGCCTACGAGCAGTACTTC. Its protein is CASSQPGLAAYEQYF.

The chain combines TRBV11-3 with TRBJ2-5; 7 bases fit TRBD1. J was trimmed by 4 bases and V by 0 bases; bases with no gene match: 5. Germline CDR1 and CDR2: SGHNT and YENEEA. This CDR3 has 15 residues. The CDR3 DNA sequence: TGTGCCAGCAGCTTAGATCCATCAGGGGGAGAGACCCAGTACTTC. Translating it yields CASSLDPSGGETQYF. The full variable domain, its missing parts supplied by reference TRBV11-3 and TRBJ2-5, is EAGVVQSPRYKIIEKKQPVAFWCNPISGHNTLYWYLQNLGQGPELLIRYENEEAVDDSQLPKDRFSAERLKGVDSTLKIQPAELGDSAVYLCASSLDPSGGETQYFGPGTRLLVL.

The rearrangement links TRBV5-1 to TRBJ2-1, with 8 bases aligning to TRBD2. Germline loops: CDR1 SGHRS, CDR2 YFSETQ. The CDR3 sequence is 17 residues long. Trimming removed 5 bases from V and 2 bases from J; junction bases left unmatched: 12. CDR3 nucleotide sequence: TGCGCCAGCAGTGGTCTTGCGGGAGGCGCTACCTACAATGAGCAGTTCTTC. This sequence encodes CASSGLAGGATYNEQFF.

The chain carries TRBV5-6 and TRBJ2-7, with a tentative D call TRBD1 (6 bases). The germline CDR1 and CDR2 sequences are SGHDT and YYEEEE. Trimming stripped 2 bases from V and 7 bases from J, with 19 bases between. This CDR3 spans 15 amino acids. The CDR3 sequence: CASSLQGQGSREQYF. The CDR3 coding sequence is TGTGCCAGCAGCTTACAGGGACAAGGATCGCGGGAGCAGTACTTC.

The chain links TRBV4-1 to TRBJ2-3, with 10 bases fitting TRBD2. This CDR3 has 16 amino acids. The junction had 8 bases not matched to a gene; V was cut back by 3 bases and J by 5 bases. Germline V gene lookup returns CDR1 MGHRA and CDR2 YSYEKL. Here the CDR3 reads CASSHASGSLGDTQYF. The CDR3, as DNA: TGCGCCAGCAGCCACGCTAGCGGGAGTCTTGGAGATACGCAGTATTTT.

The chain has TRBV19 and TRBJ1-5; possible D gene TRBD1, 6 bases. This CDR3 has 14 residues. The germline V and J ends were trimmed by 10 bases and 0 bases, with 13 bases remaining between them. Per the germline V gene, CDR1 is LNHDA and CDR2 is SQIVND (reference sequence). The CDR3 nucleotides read TGTGCCACCGGGACACCATATAGCAATCAGCCCCAGCATTTT. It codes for CATGTPYSNQPQHF.

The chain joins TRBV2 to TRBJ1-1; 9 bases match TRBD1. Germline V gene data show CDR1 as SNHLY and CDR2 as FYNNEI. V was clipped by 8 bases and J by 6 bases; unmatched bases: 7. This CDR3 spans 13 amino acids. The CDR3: CASAGTGIPEAFF. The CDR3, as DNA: TGTGCCAGCGCTGGGACAGGGATACCTGAAGCTTTCTTT. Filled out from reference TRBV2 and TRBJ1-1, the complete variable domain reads EPEVTQTPSHQVTQMGQEVILRCVPISNHLYFYWYRQILGQKVEFLVSFYNNEISEKSEIFDDQFSVERPDGSNFTLKIRSTKLEDSAMYFCASAGTGIPEAFFGQGTRLTVV.

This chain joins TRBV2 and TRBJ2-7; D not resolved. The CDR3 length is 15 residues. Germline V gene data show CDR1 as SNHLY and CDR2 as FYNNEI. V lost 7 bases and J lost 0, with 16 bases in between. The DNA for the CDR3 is TGTGCCAGCAACCGAGTGGGCAGGTTCTCCTACGAGCAGTACTTC. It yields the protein CASNRVGRFSYEQYF. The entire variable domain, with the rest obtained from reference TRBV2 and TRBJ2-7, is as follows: EPEVTQTPSHQVTQMGQEVILRCVPISNHLYFYWYRQILGQKVEFLVSFYNNEISEKSEIFDDQFSVERPDGSNFTLKIRSTKLEDSAMYFCASNRVGRFSYEQYFGPGTRLTVT.

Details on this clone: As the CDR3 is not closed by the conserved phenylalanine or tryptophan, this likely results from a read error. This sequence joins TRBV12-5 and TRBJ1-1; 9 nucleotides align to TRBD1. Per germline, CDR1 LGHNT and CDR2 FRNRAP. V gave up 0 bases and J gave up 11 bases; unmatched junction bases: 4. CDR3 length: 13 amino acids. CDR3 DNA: TGTGCTAGTGGTTTGGTAAACAGGGGGCACGCTTTCGTT. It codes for CASGLVNRGHAFV.

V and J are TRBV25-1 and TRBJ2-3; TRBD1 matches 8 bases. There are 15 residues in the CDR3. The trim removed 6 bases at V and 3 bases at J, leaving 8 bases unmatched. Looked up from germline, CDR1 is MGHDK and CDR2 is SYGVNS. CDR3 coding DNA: TGTGCCAGCAGAGAAAGGACAGGGCTGACAGATACGCAGTATTTT. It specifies CASRERTGLTDTQYF. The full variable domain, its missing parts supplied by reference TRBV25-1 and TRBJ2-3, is EADIYQTPRYLVIGTGKKITLECSQTMGHDKMYWYQQDPGMELHLIHYSYGVNSTEKGDLSSESTVSRIRTEHFPLTLESARPSHTSQYLCASRERTGLTDTQYFGPGTRLTVL.

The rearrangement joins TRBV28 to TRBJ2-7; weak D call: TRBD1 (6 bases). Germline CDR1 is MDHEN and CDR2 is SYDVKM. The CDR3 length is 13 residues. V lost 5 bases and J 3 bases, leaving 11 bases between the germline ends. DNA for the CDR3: TGTGCCAGCAGTCCGGACAGCTTCTACGAGCAGTACTTC. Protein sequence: CASSPDSFYEQYF.

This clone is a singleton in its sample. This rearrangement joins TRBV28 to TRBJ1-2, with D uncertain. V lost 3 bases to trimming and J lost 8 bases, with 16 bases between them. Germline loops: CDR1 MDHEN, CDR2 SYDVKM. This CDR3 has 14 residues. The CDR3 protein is CASSFRGPPGGYTF. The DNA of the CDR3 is TGTGCCAGCAGTTTCCGCGGCCCTCCCGGGGGCTACACCTTC.

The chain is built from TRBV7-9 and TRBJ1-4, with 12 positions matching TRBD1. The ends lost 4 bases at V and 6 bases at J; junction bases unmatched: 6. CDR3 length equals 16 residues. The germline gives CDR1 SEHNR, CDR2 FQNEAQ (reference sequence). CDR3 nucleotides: TGTGCCAGCAGCTATGGGACAGGGGGCGCGTATGAAAAACTGTTTTTT. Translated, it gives CASSYGTGGAYEKLFF.

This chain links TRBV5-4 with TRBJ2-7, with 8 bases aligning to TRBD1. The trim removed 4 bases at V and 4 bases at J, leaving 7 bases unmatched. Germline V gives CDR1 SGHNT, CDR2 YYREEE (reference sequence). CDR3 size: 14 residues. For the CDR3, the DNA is TGTGCCAGCAGCCCGGACAGGGCCATGTACGAGCAGTACTTC. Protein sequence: CASSPDRAMYEQYF.

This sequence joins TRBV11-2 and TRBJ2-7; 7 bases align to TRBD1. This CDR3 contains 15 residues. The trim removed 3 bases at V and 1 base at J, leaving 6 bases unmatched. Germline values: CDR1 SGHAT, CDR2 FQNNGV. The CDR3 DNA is TGTGCCAGCAGCTTTATACAGGGGTCTTCCTACGAGCAGTACTTC. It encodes CASSFIQGSSYEQYF.

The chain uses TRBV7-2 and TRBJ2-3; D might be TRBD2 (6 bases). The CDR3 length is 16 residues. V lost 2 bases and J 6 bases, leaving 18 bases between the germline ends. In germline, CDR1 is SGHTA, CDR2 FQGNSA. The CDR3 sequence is CASSLIGSGPPDTQYF. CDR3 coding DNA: TGTGCCAGCAGCTTAATAGGGAGCGGGCCCCCCGATACGCAGTATTTT.